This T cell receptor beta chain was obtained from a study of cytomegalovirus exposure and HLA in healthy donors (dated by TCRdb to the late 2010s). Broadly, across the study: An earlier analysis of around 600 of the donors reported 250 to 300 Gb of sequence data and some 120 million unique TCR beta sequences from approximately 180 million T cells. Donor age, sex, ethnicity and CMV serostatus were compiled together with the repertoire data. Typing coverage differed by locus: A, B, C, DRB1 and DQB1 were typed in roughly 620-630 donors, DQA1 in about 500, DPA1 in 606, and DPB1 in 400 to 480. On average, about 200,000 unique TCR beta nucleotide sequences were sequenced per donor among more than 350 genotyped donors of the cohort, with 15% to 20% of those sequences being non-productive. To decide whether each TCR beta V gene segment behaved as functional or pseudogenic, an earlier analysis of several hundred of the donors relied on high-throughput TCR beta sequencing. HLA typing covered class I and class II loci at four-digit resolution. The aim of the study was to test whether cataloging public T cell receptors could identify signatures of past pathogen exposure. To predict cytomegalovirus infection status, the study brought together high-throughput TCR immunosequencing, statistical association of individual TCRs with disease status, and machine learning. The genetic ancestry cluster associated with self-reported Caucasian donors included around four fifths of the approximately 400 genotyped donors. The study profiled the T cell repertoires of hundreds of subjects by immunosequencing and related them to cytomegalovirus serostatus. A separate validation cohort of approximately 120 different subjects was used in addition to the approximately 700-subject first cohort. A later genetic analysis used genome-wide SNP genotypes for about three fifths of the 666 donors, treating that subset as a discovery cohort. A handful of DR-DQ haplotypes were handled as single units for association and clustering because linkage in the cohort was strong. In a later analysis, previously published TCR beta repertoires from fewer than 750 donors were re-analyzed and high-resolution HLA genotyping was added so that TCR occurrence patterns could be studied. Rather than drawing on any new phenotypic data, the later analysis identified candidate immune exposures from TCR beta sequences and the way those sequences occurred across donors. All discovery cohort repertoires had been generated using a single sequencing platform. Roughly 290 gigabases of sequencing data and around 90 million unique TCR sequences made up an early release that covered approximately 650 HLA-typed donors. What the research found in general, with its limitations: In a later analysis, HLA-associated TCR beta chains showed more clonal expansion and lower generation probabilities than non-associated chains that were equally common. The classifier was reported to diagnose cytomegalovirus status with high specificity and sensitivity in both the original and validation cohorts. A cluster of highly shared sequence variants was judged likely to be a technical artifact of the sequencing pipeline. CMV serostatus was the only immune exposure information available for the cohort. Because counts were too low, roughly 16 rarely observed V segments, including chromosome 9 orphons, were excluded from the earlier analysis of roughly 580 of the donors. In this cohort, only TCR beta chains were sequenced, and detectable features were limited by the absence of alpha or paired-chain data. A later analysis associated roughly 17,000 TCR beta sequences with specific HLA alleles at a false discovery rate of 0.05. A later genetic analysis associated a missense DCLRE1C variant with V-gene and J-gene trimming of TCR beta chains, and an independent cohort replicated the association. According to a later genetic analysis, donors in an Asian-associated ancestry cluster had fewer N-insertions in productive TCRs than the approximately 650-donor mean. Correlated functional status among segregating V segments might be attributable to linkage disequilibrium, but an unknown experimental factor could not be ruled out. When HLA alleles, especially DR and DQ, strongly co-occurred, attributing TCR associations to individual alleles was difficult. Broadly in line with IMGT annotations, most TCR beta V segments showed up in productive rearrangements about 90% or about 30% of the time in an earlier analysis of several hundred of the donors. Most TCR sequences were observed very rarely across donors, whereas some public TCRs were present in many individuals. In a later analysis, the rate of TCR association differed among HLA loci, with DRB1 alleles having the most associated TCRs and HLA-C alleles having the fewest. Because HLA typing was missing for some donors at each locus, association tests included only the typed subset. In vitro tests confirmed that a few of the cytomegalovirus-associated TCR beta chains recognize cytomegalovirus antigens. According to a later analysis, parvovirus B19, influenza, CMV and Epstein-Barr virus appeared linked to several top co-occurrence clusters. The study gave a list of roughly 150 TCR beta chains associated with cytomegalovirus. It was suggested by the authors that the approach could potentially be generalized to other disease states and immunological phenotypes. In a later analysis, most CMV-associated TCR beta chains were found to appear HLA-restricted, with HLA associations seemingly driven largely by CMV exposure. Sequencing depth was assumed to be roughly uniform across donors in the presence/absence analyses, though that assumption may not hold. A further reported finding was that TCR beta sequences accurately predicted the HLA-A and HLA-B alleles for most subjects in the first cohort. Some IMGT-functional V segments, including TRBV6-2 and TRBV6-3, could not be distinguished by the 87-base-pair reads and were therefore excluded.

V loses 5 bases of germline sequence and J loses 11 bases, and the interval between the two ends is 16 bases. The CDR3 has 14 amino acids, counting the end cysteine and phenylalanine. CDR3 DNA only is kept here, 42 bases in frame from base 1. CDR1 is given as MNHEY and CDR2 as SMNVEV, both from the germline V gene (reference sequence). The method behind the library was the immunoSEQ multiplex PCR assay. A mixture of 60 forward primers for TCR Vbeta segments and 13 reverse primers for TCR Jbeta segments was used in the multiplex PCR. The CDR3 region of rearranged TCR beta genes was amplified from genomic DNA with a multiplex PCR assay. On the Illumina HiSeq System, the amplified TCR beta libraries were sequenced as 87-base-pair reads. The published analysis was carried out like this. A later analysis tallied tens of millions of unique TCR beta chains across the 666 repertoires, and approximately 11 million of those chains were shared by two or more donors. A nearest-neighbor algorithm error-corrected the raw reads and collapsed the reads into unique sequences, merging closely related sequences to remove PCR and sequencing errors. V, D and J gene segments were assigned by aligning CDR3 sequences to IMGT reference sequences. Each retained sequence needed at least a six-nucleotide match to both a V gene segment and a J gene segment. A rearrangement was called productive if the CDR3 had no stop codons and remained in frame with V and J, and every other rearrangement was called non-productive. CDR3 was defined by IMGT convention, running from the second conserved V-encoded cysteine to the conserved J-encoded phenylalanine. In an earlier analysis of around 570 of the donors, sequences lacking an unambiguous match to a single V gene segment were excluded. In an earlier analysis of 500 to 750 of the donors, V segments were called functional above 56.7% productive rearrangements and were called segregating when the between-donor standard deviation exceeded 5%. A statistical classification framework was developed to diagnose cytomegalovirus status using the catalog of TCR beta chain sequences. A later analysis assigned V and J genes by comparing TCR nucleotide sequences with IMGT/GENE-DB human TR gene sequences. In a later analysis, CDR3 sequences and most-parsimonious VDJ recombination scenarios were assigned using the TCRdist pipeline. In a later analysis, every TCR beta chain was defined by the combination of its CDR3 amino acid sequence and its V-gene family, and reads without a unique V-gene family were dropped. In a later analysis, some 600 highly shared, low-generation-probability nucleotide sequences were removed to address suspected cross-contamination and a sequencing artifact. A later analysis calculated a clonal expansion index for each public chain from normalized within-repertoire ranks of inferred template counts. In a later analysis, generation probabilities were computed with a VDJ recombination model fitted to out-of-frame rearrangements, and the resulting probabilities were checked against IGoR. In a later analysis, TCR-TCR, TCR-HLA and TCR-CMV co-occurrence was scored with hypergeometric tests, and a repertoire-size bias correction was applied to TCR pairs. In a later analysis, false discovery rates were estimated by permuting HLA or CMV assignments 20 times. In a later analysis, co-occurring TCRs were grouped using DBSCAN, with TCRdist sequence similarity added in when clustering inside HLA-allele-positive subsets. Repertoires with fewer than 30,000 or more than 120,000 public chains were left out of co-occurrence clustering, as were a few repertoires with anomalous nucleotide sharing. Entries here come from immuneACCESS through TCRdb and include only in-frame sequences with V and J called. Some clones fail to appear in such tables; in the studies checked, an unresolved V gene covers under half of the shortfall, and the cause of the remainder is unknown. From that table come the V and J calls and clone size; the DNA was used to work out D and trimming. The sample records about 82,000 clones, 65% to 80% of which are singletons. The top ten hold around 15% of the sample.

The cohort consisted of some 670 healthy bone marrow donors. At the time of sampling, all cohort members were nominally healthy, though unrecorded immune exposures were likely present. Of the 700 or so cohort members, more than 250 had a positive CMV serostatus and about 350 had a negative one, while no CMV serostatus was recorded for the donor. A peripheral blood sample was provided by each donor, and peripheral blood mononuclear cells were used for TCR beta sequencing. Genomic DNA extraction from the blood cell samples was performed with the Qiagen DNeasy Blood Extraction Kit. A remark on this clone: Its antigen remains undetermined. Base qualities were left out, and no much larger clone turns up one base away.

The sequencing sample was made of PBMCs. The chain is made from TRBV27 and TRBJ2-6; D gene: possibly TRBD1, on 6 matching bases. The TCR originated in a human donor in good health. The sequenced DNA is TGTGCCAGCAGTCCCCGGACAGAATCGGACGTCCTGACTTTC. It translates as CASSPRTESDVLTF.